This T cell receptor (beta chain) emerged from a study of post-analysis software for immune sequencing data. Looking at the study overall: As for disease course, relapsing-remitting, secondary progressive and progressive-relapsing multiple sclerosis were all included.

V was trimmed by 3 bases and J by 2 bases, leaving 11 bases between them. CDR3 length: 14 amino acids. Germline V gene sequence: CDR1 MDHEN, CDR2 SYDVKM. Regarding the study as a whole: In patients, TRBV5-6, TRBV5-1 and TRBV20-1 belonged to four or five TRBV segments found more frequently than in controls. Samples from one preparation batch, clustered by F measure, grouped strongly together. Controls' normalized Chao1 diversity significantly exceeded that of multiple sclerosis patients.

The sample holds a few counts of this clonotype. Its antigen remains unknown. Every TCR beta cDNA library bore unique molecular identifiers. The yield from about 1 to 10 million T cells was roughly 0.5 million cDNA molecules in total. A single record per CDR3 protein comes from TCRdb applying MiXCR to the PCR reads. This table holds roughly 730,000 distinct CDR3 sequences, about 27% found once. The sequencing input was blood. The J gene is TRBJ2-7, the V gene TRBV28, with D unclear. The TCR originated in a girl aged 10-17 years with multiple sclerosis. The CDR3 protein is CASSFTGQPYEQYF. Written as DNA, the CDR3 is TGTGCCAGCAGTTTCACGGGTCAACCCTACGAGCAGTACTTC.